The 28 T cell receptor beta chains listed next were all sequenced from one sample in a study of blood T cell repertoires in COVID-19. Some clones are missing from TCRdb's copy, which holds only in-frame ones; the method was immunoSEQ multiplex PCR. The repertoire holds some 300,000 clones, with over 85% as singletons. Source material: peripheral blood. The receptors were sampled from a woman aged 25 to 39 with COVID-19, enrolled during active disease.

The gene calls are TRBV6-5 and TRBJ1-1, with TRBD1 identical over 10 bases. J gave up 4 bases and V 10 bases, and 12 bases lay outside the gene matches. This CDR3 has 15 residues. Germline V CDR1 and CDR2: MNHEY, SVGAGI. The CDR3 loop reads CATTRTGGSGTEAFF. The CDR3 coding sequence is TGTGCCACAACTCGGACAGGGGGGAGCGGCACTGAAGCTTTCTTT.

This clone was found once. This chain joins TRBV28 and TRBJ1-3, with D unclear. The CDR3 loop spans 11 amino acids. Trimming stripped 6 bases from V and 6 bases from J, with 6 bases between. Per germline, CDR1 MDHEN and CDR2 SYDVKM. The CDR3 loop reads CASRHKNTIYF. The CDR3 DNA is TGTGCCAGCAGACACAAAAACACCATATATTTT.

The chain has TRBV5-4 and TRBJ2-1; 8 positions agree with TRBD2. After removal of 4 bases from V and 7 bases from J, the junction contained 10 bases not matched to a gene. The V gene's germline CDR1 is SGHNT and CDR2 YYREEE (reference sequence). There are 15 residues in the CDR3. The CDR3 DNA sequence: TGTGCCAGCAGCCTAAGACTAGCGCGGGTAAATGAGCAGTTCTTC. It specifies CASSLRLARVNEQFF.

This clone was detected a few times. This sequence joins TRBV7-8 and TRBJ1-1, with TRBD1 matching 8 bases. Germline assignment: CDR1 SGHVS and CDR2 FQNEAQ. V dropped 5 bases and J dropped 4; count of bases not matched to a gene: 6. This CDR3 comprises 14 residues. The CDR3: CASSKDTGGTEAFF. For the CDR3, the DNA is TGTGCCAGCAGCAAAGACACAGGGGGCACTGAAGCTTTCTTT.

A single count supports this clone. This sequence joins TRBV5-1 and TRBJ1-3; D gene ambiguous. Trimming took off 3 bases at V and 0 bases at J, with 13 bases between the two ends. CDR1 and CDR2 from the germline V gene are SGHRS and YFSETQ. CDR3 length equals 16 residues. The CDR3: CASSSEILSSGNTIYF. The CDR3 nucleotides read TGCGCCAGCAGCTCTGAAATCCTGAGCTCTGGAAACACCATATATTTT.

CDR3 bases: TGTGCCAGCAATGGGGGGGCCATAGTTTCACCCCTCCACTTT. The encoded protein is CASNGGAIVSPLHF. This chain links TRBV27 with TRBJ1-6, with a possible D match to TRBD1 (6 bases). This CDR3 comprises 14 residues. Germline CDR1 reads MNHEY; CDR2 reads SMNVEV (reference sequence). Trimming removed 7 bases from V and 9 bases from J, with 16 bases in between.

About this clone: This sample includes further DNA sequences coding for the same CDR3. V gene TRBV7-9 combines with J gene TRBJ1-3, with TRBD1 matching over 9 bases. The V and J ends lost 1 base and 4 bases, in that order; junction bases with no gene match: 5. This CDR3 has 16 amino acids. The germline V gene encodes CDR1 SEHNR and CDR2 FQNEAQ (reference sequence). CDR3 in amino acids: CASSLGGTGSGNTIYF. In DNA form, the CDR3 reads TGTGCCAGCAGCTTAGGTGGGACAGGGTCGGGAAACACCATATATTTT.

Comment on this clone: The same CDR3 also results from other DNA sequences found in this sample. V usage is TRBV9 and J usage is TRBJ1-6, with TRBD1 identical over 7 bases. CDR3 length: 14 residues. Germline loops: CDR1 SGDLS, CDR2 YYNGEE. V shed 0 bases, J shed 10 bases, and the junction held 4 bases outside the gene matches. This CDR3 reads CASSVGQGGSPLHF. The CDR3 nucleotides read TGTGCCAGCAGCGTAGGACAGGGAGGCTCACCCCTCCACTTT.

The V call is TRBV29-1, the J call TRBJ2-3, with 9 bases fitting TRBD2. This CDR3 region has 17 residues. The germline CDR1 and CDR2 sequences are SQVTM and ANQGSEA. V was clipped by 0 bases and J by 4 bases; unmatched bases: 11. CDR3 protein: CSVEDWSRGLASDTQYF. In DNA, the CDR3 is TGCAGCGTTGAAGATTGGTCGAGGGGACTAGCTTCAGATACGCAGTATTTT.

The rearrangement joins TRBV28 to TRBJ1-6; a possible D gene is TRBD1 (6 bases). The CDR3 is made up of 15 amino acids. Germline values: CDR1 MDHEN, CDR2 SYDVKM. V gave up 5 bases and J gave up 10 bases, with 18 bases separating them. CDR3 loop: CASSLNRVRKSPLHF. CDR3 coding DNA: TGTGCCAGCAGTCTAAACAGGGTGAGAAAGTCACCCCTCCACTTT.

The V call is TRBV18, the J call TRBJ2-5; 9 bases match TRBD1. The CDR3 extends over 19 amino acids. Unmatched junction bases numbered 22, after V lost 5 bases and J lost 6 bases. CDR1 and CDR2 from the germline V gene are KGHSH and LQKENI. The CDR3 is CASSSYITGGAGQGQTQYF. In DNA, the CDR3 is TGTGCCAGCTCATCCTATATCACAGGGGGCGCTGGGCAGGGCCAGACCCAGTACTTC.

This chain connects TRBV10-3 to TRBJ1-3; 7 positions agree with TRBD1. The CDR3 totals 14 residues. The J segment lost 2 bases and the V segment lost 6 bases, leaving 4 bases of the junction unmatched. Germline V gene sequence: CDR1 ENHRY, CDR2 SYGVKD. Here the CDR3 reads CAIRGTDTGNTIYF. The CDR3 DNA reads TGTGCCATCAGGGGGACAGATACTGGAAACACCATATATTTT.

The rearrangement links TRBV5-4 to TRBJ2-7; TRBD2 might be the D (5 bases). The CDR3 length is 13 residues. V lost 4 bases and J lost 6, with 14 bases in between. Per the germline V gene, CDR1 is SGHNT and CDR2 is YYREEE (reference sequence). CDR3 sequence reads: CASSRDYRGEQYF. CDR3 nucleotide sequence: TGTGCCAGCAGCCGGGATTATCGGGGCGAGCAGTACTTC.

The sample holds one count of this clone. The chain carries TRBV7-2 and TRBJ2-7; D perhaps matches TRBD2 (5 bases). The CDR3 runs to 15 residues. The germline gives CDR1 SGHTA, CDR2 FQGNSA. V lost 2 bases to trimming and J lost 6 bases, with 17 bases between them. The CDR3 DNA is TGTGCCAGCAGCTTATCCTCCACCTGGAGGAGCGAGCAGTACTTC. Translated, it gives CASSLSSTWRSEQYF.

The CDR3 sequence is CATALAGVYNEQFF. CDR3 DNA: TGTGCCACCGCTCTAGCGGGGGTCTACAATGAGCAGTTCTTC. The chain combines TRBV19 with TRBJ2-1, with TRBD2 identical over 10 bases. Trimming took 10 bases from V and 3 from J; bases not matched to a gene: 6. Germline-derived CDR1 and CDR2 are LNHDA and SQIVND (reference sequence). The CDR3 contains 14 residues.

This clone was observed a single time. The genes are TRBV5-1 and TRBJ1-5; weak D call: TRBD1 (5 bases). Germline V CDR1 and CDR2: SGHRS, YFSETQ. The CDR3 totals 15 residues. V was trimmed by 0 bases and J by 3 bases, leaving 10 bases between them. CDR3 bases: TGCGCCAGCAGCTTGGGCGGGGGTAACAATCAGCCCCAGCATTTT. Residues: CASSLGGGNNQPQHF.

This clone was observed a single time. The chain links TRBV5-4 to TRBJ1-2; TRBD1 is a possible D gene (6 bases). The CDR3 consists of 13 residues. The germline gives CDR1 SGHNT, CDR2 YYREEE (reference sequence). The V and J ends lost 3 bases and 7 bases respectively, with 13 bases between them. CDR3 residues: CASSSQGLPGYTF. DNA of the CDR3: TGTGCCAGCAGCTCACAGGGTTTGCCTGGCTACACCTTC.

DNA of the CDR3: TGCGCCAGCAGCGGAACAGGGGTTTGGAGCACAGATACGCAGTATTTT. Translated: CASSGTGVWSTDTQYF. V gene TRBV5-1 combines with J gene TRBJ2-3, with 7 nucleotides matching TRBD1. The CDR3 is made up of 16 amino acids. From germline, CDR1 is SGHRS and CDR2 YFSETQ. V was clipped by 4 bases and J by 0 bases; unmatched bases: 8.

The rearrangement joins TRBV5-6 to TRBJ2-5, with 8 positions matching TRBD2. There are 15 residues in the CDR3. Trimming at V came to 1 base and at J to 3 bases, leaving 5 bases not matched to a gene. Germline V gene data show CDR1 as SGHDT and CDR2 as YYEEEE. The chain's CDR3 is CASSLSSGGKETQYF. For the CDR3, the DNA is TGTGCCAGCAGCTTGAGCAGCGGGGGAAAAGAGACCCAGTACTTC.

This chain joins TRBV4-1 and TRBJ2-1; TRBD2 might be the D (5 bases). The CDR3 loop spans 19 amino acids. Germline V gives CDR1 MGHRA, CDR2 YSYEKL. Trimming removed 1 base at V and 8 bases at J, with 27 bases between. The CDR3 here is CASSQVSWRLVQVRDEQFF. CDR3 DNA sequence: TGCGCCAGCAGCCAAGTGAGCTGGCGATTGGTACAAGTGAGGGATGAGCAGTTCTTC.

The rearrangement joins TRBV30 to TRBJ2-3, with D perhaps matching TRBD2 (5 bases). The CDR3 runs 13 residues. The ends were cut back, 6 bases at V and 5 bases at J, with 15 bases in the middle. Germline V gene data show CDR1 as GTSNPN and CDR2 as SVGIG (reference sequence). The CDR3 reads CACEWGERDTQYF. The CDR3 nucleotides are TGTGCCTGCGAGTGGGGAGAGCGAGATACGCAGTATTTT. Using reference TRBV30 and TRBJ2-3 for the parts outside the CDR3, the full variable domain is SQTIHQWPATLVQPVGSPLSLECTVEGTSNPNLYWYRQAAGRGLQLLFYSVGIGQISSEVPQNLSASRPQDRQFILSSKKLLLSDSGFYLCACEWGERDTQYFGPGTRLTVL.

The chain recombines TRBV7-9 with TRBJ2-1, with D possibly TRBD2 on 5 matching bases. In germline, CDR1 is SEHNR, CDR2 FQNEAQ (reference sequence). V was cut by 1 base and J by 7 bases, with 8 bases left in between. The CDR3 has 13 residues. The CDR3: CASSLGAGNEQFF. The CDR3 DNA is TGTGCCAGCAGCTTAGGGGCGGGTAATGAGCAGTTCTTC.

The J gene is TRBJ1-1, the V gene TRBV7-9; D is ambiguous. Germline loops: CDR1 SEHNR, CDR2 FQNEAQ (reference sequence). This CDR3 has 13 amino acids. V shed 3 bases and J shed 5 bases, with 10 bases lying between them. CDR3 residues: CASSFRVTTEAFF. In DNA, the CDR3 is TGTGCCAGCAGCTTCCGGGTCACGACTGAAGCTTTCTTT.

This clone was seen only once. The chain is built from TRBV9 and TRBJ2-2; 10 nucleotides align to TRBD2. Germline CDR1 and CDR2: SGDLS and YYNGEE. The CDR3 consists of 15 residues. The junction had 7 bases not matched to a gene; V was cut back by 3 bases and J by 8 bases. In DNA, the CDR3 is TGTGCCAGCAGCGGACAACCGGGACTAGCGGGGGAGCTGTTTTTT. It yields the protein CASSGQPGLAGELFF. The entire variable domain, with the rest obtained from reference TRBV9 and TRBJ2-2, is as follows: DSGVTQTPKHLITATGQRVTLRCSPRSGDLSVYWYQQSLDQGLQFLIQYYNGEERAKGNILERFSAQQFPDLHSELNLSSLELGDSALYFCASSGQPGLAGELFFGEGSRLTVL.

The V call is TRBV7-9, the J call TRBJ1-1; D is ambiguous. CDR1 is SEHNR and CDR2 is FQNEAQ in the germline V gene (reference sequence). CDR3 length equals 16 residues. Trimming pared 6 bases from V and 0 bases from J, leaving 17 bases between. The CDR3 here is CASRPQRGSLNTEAFF. The CDR3 DNA reads TGTGCCAGCAGACCCCAACGAGGGAGCCTGAACACTGAAGCTTTCTTT. The full variable domain, with the rest looked up from reference TRBV7-9 and TRBJ1-1, is DTGVSQNPRHKITKRGQNVTFRCDPISEHNRLYWYRQTLGQGPEFLTYFQNEAQLEKSRLLSDRFSAERPKGSFSTLEIQRTEQGDSAMYLCASRPQRGSLNTEAFFGQGTRLTVV.

The genes are TRBV24-1 and TRBJ1-5; no definite D call. The CDR3 is 8 residues long. V shed 11 bases and J shed 16 bases, with 11 bases lying between them. Germline V CDR1 and CDR2: KGHDR, SFDVKD. The CDR3 bases are TGTGCCAGTGGAGAGGAACATTTT. It encodes CASGEEHF.

The gene calls are TRBV28 and TRBJ2-4, with D possibly matching TRBD2 (5 bases). Trimming removed 2 bases from V and 8 bases from J, with 13 bases in between. This CDR3 has 14 residues. The germline V gene encodes CDR1 MDHEN and CDR2 SYDVKM. The CDR3 bases are TGTGCCAGCAGTTTAGGCGGCAGAGGGTACATTCAGTACTTC. It specifies CASSLGGRGYIQYF.

This clone has just one count. The chain combines TRBV2 with TRBJ1-1, with D possibly TRBD1 on 6 matching bases. The CDR3 spans 13 residues. V was cut by 0 bases and J by 11 bases, with 13 bases left in between. Germline loops: CDR1 SNHLY, CDR2 FYNNEI. The chain's CDR3 is CASSEAEGVGAFF. The CDR3 nucleotides are TGTGCCAGCAGTGAAGCTGAGGGGGTGGGGGCTTTCTTT.